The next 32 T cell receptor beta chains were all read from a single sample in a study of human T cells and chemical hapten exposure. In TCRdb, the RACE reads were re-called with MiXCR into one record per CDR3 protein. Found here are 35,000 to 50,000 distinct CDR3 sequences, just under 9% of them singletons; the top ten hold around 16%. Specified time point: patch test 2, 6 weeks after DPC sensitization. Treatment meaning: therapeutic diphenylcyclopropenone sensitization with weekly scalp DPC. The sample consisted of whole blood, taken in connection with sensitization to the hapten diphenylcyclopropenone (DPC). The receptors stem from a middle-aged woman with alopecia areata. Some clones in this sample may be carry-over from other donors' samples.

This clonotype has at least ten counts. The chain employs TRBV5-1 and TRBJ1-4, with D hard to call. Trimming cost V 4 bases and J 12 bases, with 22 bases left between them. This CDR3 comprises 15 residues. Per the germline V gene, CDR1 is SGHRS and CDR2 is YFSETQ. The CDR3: CASSPLSARTSELFF. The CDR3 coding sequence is TGCGCCAGCAGCCCCTTGTCGGCCCGGACTTCGGAACTGTTTTTT.

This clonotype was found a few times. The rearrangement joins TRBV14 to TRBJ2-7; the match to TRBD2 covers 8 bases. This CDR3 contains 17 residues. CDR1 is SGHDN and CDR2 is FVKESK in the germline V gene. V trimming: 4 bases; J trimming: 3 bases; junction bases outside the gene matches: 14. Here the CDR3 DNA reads TGTGCCAGCAGCCCGCGCCGGGGAGCGGGGGAATACTACGAGCAGTACTTC. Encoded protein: CASSPRRGAGEYYEQYF.

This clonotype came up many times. This chain's CDR3 is CASSFGGASTDTQYF. Here the CDR3 DNA reads TGTGCCAGCAGTTTCGGCGGGGCTAGCACAGATACGCAGTATTTT. This chain links TRBV12-3 or TRBV12-4 with TRBJ2-3; perhaps TRBD2 as D (6 bases). CDR3 length: 15 residues. Trimming removed 3 bases from V and 0 bases from J, with 10 bases in between.

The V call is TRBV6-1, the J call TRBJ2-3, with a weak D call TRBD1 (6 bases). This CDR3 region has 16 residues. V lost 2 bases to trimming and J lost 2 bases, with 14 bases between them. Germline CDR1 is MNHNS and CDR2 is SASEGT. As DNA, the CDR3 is TGTGCCAGCAGTGAATGGAGGACAGAGGCCACAGATACGCAGTATTTT. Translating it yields CASSEWRTEATDTQYF.

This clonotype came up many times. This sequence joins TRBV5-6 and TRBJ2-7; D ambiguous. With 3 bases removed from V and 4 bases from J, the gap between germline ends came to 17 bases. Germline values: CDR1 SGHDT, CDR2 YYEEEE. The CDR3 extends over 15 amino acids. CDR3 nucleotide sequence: TGTGCCAGCAGCTCGCTGACCGTGGCAGCTTACGAGCAGTACTTC. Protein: CASSSLTVAAYEQYF.

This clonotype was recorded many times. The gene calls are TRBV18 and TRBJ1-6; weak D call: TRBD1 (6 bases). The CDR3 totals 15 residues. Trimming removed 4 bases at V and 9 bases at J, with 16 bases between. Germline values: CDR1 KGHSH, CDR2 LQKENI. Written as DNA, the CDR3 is TGTGCCAGCTCACTAGGTGGGACAAAAGGTTCACCCCTCCACTTT. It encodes CASSLGGTKGSPLHF.

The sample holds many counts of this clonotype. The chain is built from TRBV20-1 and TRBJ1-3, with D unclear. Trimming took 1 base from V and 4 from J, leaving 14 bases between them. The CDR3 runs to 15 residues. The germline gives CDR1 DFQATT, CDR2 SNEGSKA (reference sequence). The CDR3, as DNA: TGCAGTGCTAGAGGCAATAGGGTGGGGGGAAACACCATATATTTT. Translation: CSARGNRVGGNTIYF.

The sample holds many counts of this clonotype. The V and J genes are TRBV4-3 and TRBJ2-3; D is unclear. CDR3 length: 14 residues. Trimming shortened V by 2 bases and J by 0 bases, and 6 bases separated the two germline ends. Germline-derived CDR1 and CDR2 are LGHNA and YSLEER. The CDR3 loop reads CASSQSLSTDTQYF. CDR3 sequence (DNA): TGCGCCAGCAGCCAATCCCTGAGCACAGATACGCAGTATTTT.

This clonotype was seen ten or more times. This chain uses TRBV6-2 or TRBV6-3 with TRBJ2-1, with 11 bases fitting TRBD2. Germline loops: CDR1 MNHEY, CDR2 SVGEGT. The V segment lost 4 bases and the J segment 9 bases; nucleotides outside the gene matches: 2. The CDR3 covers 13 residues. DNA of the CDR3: TGTGCCAGCAGTTTAGCGGGGGGGATTGAGCAGTTCTTC. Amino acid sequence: CASSLAGGIEQFF.

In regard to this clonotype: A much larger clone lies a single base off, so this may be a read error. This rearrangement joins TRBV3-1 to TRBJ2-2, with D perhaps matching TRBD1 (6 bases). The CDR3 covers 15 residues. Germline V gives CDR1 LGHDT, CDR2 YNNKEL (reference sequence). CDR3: CASSQGQGNTGELLF. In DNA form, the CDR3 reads TGTGCCAGCAGCCAAGGCCAGGGGAACACCGGGGAGCTGCTTTTT.

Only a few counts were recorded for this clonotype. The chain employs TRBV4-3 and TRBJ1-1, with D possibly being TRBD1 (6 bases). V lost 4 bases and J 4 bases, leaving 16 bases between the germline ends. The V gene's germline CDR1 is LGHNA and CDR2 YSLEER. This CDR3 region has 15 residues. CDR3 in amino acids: CASSRGLQGSTEAFF. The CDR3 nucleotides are TGCGCCAGCAGCCGAGGATTACAGGGTAGCACTGAAGCTTTCTTT.

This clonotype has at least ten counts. CDR3 residues: CASSIGGHESSYEQYF. DNA for the CDR3: TGTGCCAGTAGTATCGGAGGACACGAGAGCTCCTACGAGCAGTACTTC. The V gene is TRBV19, the J gene TRBJ2-7; either TRBD1 or TRBD2 may supply D (5 bases each). Per germline, CDR1 LNHDA and CDR2 SQIVND (reference sequence). Trimming pared 3 bases from V and 0 bases from J, leaving 15 bases between. This CDR3 spans 16 amino acids. The full variable domain, in which reference TRBV19 and TRBJ2-7 provide the parts outside the CDR3, is DGGITQSPKYLFRKEGQNVTLSCEQNLNHDAMYWYRQDPGQGLRLIYYSQIVNDFQKGDIAEGYSVSREKKESFPLTVTSAQKNPTAFYLCASSIGGHESSYEQYFGPGTRLTVT.

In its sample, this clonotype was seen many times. Here the CDR3 reads CAISSGKGGNEQFF. The CDR3 DNA sequence: TGTGCCATCAGCTCAGGGAAGGGGGGCAATGAGCAGTTCTTC. The V call is TRBV10-3, the J call TRBJ2-1; D assignment may be TRBD1 or TRBD2 (6 bases each). CDR1 and CDR2 (germline): ENHRY, SYGVKD. The CDR3 runs 14 residues. V was clipped by 6 bases and J by 6 bases, with 15 bases between them.

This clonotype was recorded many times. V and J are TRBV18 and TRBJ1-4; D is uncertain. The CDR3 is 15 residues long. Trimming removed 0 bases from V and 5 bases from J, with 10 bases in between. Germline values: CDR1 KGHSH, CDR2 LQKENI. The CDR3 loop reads CASSPPRGSNEKLFF. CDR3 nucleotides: TGTGCCAGCTCACCACCTCGAGGGTCGAATGAAAAACTGTTTTTT.

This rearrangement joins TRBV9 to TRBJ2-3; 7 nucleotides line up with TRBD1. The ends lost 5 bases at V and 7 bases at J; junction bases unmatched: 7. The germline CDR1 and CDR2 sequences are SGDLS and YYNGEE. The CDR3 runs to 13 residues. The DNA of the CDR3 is TGTGCCAGCAGTGAGGGGGCTTCAAATACGCAGTATTTT. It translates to CASSEGASNTQYF.

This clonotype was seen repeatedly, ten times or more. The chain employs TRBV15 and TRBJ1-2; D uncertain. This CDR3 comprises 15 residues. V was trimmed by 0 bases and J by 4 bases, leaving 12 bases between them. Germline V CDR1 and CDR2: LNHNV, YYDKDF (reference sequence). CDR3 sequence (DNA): TGTGCCACCAGCAGAGATCTTGGAGCCCTCTATGGCTACACCTTC. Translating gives CATSRDLGALYGYTF. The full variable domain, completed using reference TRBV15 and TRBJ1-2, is DAMVIQNPRYQVTQFGKPVTLSCSQTLNHNVMYWYQQKSSQAPKLLFHYYDKDFNNEADTPDNFQSRRPNTSFCFLDIRSPGLGDTAMYLCATSRDLGALYGYTFGSGTRLTVV.

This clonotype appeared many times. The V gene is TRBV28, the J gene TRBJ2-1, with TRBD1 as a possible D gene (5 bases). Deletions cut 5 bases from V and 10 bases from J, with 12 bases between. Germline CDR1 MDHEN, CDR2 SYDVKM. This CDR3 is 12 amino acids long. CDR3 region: CASSPGRTEQFF. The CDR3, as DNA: TGTGCCAGCAGTCCGGGTCGGACAGAGCAGTTCTTC.

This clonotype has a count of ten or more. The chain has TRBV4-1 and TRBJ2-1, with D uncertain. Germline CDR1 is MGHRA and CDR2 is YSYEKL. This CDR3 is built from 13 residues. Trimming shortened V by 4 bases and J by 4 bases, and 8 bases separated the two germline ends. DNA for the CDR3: TGCGCCAGCAGCCCCCGCTTTTACAATGAGCAGTTCTTC. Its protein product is CASSPRFYNEQFF.

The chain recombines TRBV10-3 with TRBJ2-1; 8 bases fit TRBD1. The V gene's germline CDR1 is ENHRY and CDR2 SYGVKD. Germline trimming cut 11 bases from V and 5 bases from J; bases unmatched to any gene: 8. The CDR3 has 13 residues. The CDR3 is CAVTGGYNNEQFF. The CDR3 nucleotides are TGTGCCGTAACAGGGGGATACAACAATGAGCAGTTCTTC.

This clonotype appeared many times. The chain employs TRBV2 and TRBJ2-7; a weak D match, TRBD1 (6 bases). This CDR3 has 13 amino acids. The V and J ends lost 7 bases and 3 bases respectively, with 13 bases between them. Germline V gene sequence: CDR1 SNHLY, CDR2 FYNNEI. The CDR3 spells CASTPGTNYEQYF. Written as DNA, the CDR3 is TGTGCCAGCACCCCCGGGACAAACTACGAGCAGTACTTC.

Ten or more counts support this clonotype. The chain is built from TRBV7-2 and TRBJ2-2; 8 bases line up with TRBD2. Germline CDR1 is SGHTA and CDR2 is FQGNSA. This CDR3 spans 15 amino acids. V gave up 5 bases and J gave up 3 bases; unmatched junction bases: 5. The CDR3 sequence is CASSLAGGYTGELFF. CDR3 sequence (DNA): TGTGCCAGCAGCCTTGCGGGGGGATACACCGGGGAGCTGTTTTTT.

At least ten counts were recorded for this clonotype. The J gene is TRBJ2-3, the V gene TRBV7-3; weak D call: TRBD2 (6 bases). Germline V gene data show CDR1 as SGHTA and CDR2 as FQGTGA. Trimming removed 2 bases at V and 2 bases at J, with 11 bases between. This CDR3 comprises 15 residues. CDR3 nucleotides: TGTGCCAGCAGCTTACTGGGGGACTCCACAGATACGCAGTATTTT. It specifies CASSLLGDSTDTQYF.

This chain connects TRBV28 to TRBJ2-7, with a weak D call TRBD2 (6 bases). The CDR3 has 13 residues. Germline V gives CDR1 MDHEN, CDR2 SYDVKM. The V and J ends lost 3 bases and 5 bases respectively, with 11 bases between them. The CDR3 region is CASSLGGRNEQYF. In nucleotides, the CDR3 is TGTGCCAGCAGTTTGGGGGGAAGGAACGAGCAGTACTTC.

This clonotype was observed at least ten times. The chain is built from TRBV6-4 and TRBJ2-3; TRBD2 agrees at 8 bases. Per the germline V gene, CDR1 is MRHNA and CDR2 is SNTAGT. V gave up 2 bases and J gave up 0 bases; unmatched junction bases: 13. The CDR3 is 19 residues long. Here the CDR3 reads CASSDGPGGGPGSTDTQYF. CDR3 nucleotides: TGTGCCAGCAGTGACGGACCCGGGGGGGGCCCGGGTAGCACAGATACGCAGTATTTT.

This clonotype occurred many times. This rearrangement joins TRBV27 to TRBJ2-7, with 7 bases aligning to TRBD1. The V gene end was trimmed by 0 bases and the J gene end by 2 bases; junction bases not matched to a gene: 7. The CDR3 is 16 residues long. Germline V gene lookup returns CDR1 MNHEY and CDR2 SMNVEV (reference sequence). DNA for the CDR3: TGTGCCAGCAGTTTATCGTCGACAGGGAACCCCTACGAGCAGTACTTC. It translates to CASSLSSTGNPYEQYF.

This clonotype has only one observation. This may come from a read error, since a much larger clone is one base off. The CDR3 sequence: CASSTNRGGATYEQYF. In nucleotides, the CDR3 is TGTGCCAGCAGTACCAATCGAGGAGGGGCGACCTACGAGCAGTACTTC. The chain carries TRBV6-2 or TRBV6-3 and TRBJ2-7; D possibly corresponds to TRBD2 (6 bases). The CDR3 spans 16 residues. Germline assignment: CDR1 MNHEY and CDR2 SVGEGT. The V gene lost 5 bases and the J gene lost 2 bases, with 19 bases spanning the gap.

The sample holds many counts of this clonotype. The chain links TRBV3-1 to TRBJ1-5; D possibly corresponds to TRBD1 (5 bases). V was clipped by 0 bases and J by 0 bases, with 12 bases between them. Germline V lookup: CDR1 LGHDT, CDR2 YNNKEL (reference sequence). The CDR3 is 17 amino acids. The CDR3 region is CASSQDLTGSSNQPQHF. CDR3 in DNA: TGTGCCAGCAGCCAAGATCTAACAGGTTCTAGCAATCAGCCCCAGCATTTT.

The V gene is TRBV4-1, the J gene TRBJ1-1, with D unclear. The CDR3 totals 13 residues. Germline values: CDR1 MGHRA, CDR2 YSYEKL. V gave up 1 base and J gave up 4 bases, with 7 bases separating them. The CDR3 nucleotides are TGCGCCAGCAGCCAAGTACCTAGCACTGAAGCTTTCTTT. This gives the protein CASSQVPSTEAFF.

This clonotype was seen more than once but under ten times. As DNA, the CDR3 is TGTGCCAGCAGCCATGCAGGGTCTTATGGCTACACCTTC. Protein: CASSHAGSYGYTF. This rearrangement joins TRBV7-2 to TRBJ1-2; possibly TRBD1 for D (5 bases). Trimming stripped 5 bases from V and 5 bases from J, with 12 bases between. This CDR3 contains 13 residues. Germline values: CDR1 SGHTA, CDR2 FQGNSA. Full variable domain (rest looked up from reference TRBV7-2 and TRBJ1-2): GAGVSQSPSNKVTEKGKDVELRCDPISGHTALYWYRQSLGQGLEFLIYFQGNSAPDKSGLPSDRFSAERTGGSVSTLTIQRTQQEDSAVYLCASSHAGSYGYTFGSGTRLTVV.

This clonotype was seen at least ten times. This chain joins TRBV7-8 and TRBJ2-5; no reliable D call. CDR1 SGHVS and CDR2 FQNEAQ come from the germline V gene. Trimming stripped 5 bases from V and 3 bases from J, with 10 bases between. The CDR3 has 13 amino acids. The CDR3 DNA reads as TGTGCCAGCAGCCCGGACGGAAAAGAGACCCAGTACTTC. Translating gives CASSPDGKETQYF.

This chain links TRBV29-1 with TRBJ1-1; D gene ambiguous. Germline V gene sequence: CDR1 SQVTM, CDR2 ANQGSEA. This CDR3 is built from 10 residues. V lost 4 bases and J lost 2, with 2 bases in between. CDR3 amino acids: CSVVNTEAFF. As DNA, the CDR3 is TGCAGCGTTGTTAACACTGAAGCTTTCTTT.

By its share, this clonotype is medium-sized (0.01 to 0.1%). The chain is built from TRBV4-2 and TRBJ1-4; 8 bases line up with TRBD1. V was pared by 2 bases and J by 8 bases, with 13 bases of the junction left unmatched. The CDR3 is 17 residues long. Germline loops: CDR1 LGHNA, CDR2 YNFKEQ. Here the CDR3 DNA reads TGTGCCAGCAGCCAACGGCAGGGGGCTAGGATGGAGGAAAAACTGTTTTTT. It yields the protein CASSQRQGARMEEKLFF.